The 24 T cell receptor beta chains below all came from one sample that was sequenced in a study of cytomegalovirus exposure and HLA in healthy donors. The primer mix had 60 Vbeta and 13 Jbeta primers. Clones were read by immunoSEQ multiplex PCR, and TCRdb kept only the in-frame ones, dropping some. The repertoire holds about 92,000 clones, with about 85% as singletons. Sequences were obtained from PBMCs. These receptors were taken from a girl between 2 and 10 years old in good health and CMV-seropositive.

The J gene is TRBJ2-7, the V gene TRBV6-5, with D perhaps TRBD1 (6 bases). Trimming left V 5 bases short and J 6 bases short, with 14 bases between. Germline V gene lookup returns CDR1 MNHEY and CDR2 SVGAGI. The CDR3 is 13 amino acids. CDR3 bases: TGTGCCAGCAGTCCATGGGACATCGGCGAGCAGTACTTC. It yields the protein CASSPWDIGEQYF.

The chain links TRBV29-1 to TRBJ2-3; D possibly corresponds to TRBD2 (6 bases). V lost 8 bases, J lost 0 bases, and 15 bases lay in between. Germline V lookup: CDR1 SQVTM, CDR2 ANQGSEA. CDR3 length: 14 residues. The CDR3 DNA sequence: TGCAGCTTAATTCGGGACTCTAGCACAGATACGCAGTATTTT. This codes for CSLIRDSSTDTQYF.

V is TRBV11-2 and J is TRBJ1-1; TRBD1 agrees at 9 bases. Germline CDR1 is SGHAT and CDR2 is FQNNGV. Trimming at V came to 2 bases and at J to 9 bases, leaving 4 bases not matched to a gene. The CDR3 totals 13 residues. The CDR3 protein is CASSLLGQGQAFF. The CDR3 coding sequence is TGTGCCAGCAGCTTACTCGGACAGGGGCAAGCTTTCTTT. The full variable domain, in which reference TRBV11-2 and TRBJ1-1 provide the parts outside the CDR3, is EAGVAQSPRYKIIEKRQSVAFWCNPISGHATLYWYQQILGQGPKLLIQFQNNGVVDDSQLPKDRFSAERLKGVDSTLKIQPAKLEDSAVYLCASSLLGQGQAFFGQGTRLTVV.

The chain combines TRBV25-1 with TRBJ2-7; 7 bases align to TRBD2. This CDR3 contains 14 residues. After removal of 6 bases from V and 2 bases from J, the junction contained 7 bases not matched to a gene. Germline V gene data show CDR1 as MGHDK and CDR2 as SYGVNS. This chain's CDR3 is CASSSGLGPYEQYF. CDR3 nucleotide sequence: TGTGCCAGCAGCAGCGGACTAGGCCCCTACGAGCAGTACTTC.

This sequence joins TRBV6-1 and TRBJ1-2; D uncertain. This CDR3 has 13 residues. CDR1 MNHNS and CDR2 SASEGT come from the germline V gene. The V end was cut by 6 bases, the J end by 2 bases, with 10 bases between. The CDR3 here is CASRSTGNYGYTF. The CDR3 DNA sequence: TGTGCCAGCAGATCGACGGGAAACTATGGCTACACCTTC.

This rearrangement joins TRBV6-5 to TRBJ1-5; D unresolved. Trimming pared 6 bases from V and 0 bases from J, leaving 12 bases between. The length of the CDR3 is 15 residues. Per germline, CDR1 MNHEY and CDR2 SVGAGI. CDR3 amino acids: CASRPQRHSNQPQHF. As DNA, the CDR3 is TGTGCCAGCAGGCCTCAGAGGCATAGCAATCAGCCCCAGCATTTT.

This clone was found a few times. The CDR3 is CATSRVGGRLYQPQHF. CDR3 bases: TGTGCCACCAGCAGAGTGGGGGGAAGGCTCTATCAGCCCCAGCATTTT. The rearrangement joins TRBV15 to TRBJ1-5, with D possibly TRBD1 on 5 matching bases. V was clipped by 1 base and J by 5 bases, with 15 bases between them. The CDR3 has 16 amino acids. The V gene's germline CDR1 is LNHNV and CDR2 YYDKDF (reference sequence).

The rearrangement links TRBV5-4 to TRBJ1-2; 7 bases align to TRBD1. CDR1 and CDR2 from the germline V gene are SGHNT and YYREEE (reference sequence). The CDR3 has 13 amino acids. V shed 0 bases and J 8 bases; nucleotides not matched to a gene: 4. The CDR3 protein is CASSLATGEGYTF. The CDR3 bases are TGTGCCAGCAGCTTGGCCACAGGGGAAGGCTACACCTTC.

The chain has TRBV4-1 and TRBJ2-7; no clear D. The germline V and J ends were trimmed by 0 bases and 3 bases, with 9 bases remaining between them. Germline CDR1 and CDR2: MGHRA and YSYEKL. This CDR3 has 14 residues. CDR3 sequence (DNA): TGCGCCAGCAGCCAAGAGGTAGTCGGCTACGAGCAGTACTTC. This encodes CASSQEVVGYEQYF.

The V call is TRBV28, the J call TRBJ1-2; 7 bases fit TRBD1. Germline CDR1 reads MDHEN; CDR2 reads SYDVKM. This CDR3 is built from 12 residues. Losses at the gene ends were 6 bases for V and 4 bases for J; bases not matched to a gene: 2. CDR3 in DNA: TGTGCCAGCAGGAGACAGGGCTATGGCTACACCTTC. Its translation is CASRRQGYGYTF.

The V call is TRBV7-8, the J call TRBJ2-2; D gene ambiguous. The germline V and J ends were trimmed by 1 base and 1 base, with 7 bases remaining between them. Germline CDR1 is SGHVS and CDR2 is FQNEAQ. The CDR3 consists of 15 residues. The CDR3 spells CASSLVRGNTGELFF. The CDR3 region has the DNA TGTGCCAGCAGCTTAGTACGCGGGAACACCGGGGAGCTGTTTTTT.

As concerns this clone: At one end the junction does not follow the germline gene, possibly because of a read error. The chain couples TRBV6-5 to TRBJ1-1; D is undetermined. Germline CDR1 is MNHEY and CDR2 is SVGAGI. The length of the CDR3 is 12 residues. The CDR3: CANSLSNTEAFF. The DNA of the CDR3 is TGTGCCAACAGTTTGAGCAACACTGAAGCTTTCTTT.

The V and J genes are TRBV7-9 and TRBJ1-2; D is perhaps TRBD1 (6 bases). Per the germline V gene, CDR1 is SEHNR and CDR2 is FQNEAQ (reference sequence). There are 15 residues in the CDR3. Trimming shortened V by 7 bases and J by 6 bases, and 21 bases separated the two germline ends. CDR3 sequence (DNA): TGTGCCAGCACCATTACGAGGGGGGGAGTGGATGGCTACACCTTC. Amino acid sequence: CASTITRGGVDGYTF.

The chain recombines TRBV19 with TRBJ2-7; 7 bases align to TRBD2. With 4 bases clipped from V and 4 bases from J, the junction kept 22 bases outside the gene matches. In germline, CDR1 is LNHDA, CDR2 SQIVND (reference sequence). This CDR3 has 19 amino acids. The CDR3 DNA reads TGTGCCAGTAGTAGAAACCCCTCACACCTCTCGCGGGGGTCGTACGAGCAGTACTTC. Translating gives CASSRNPSHLSRGSYEQYF. Full variable domain (remainder filled in from reference TRBV19 and TRBJ2-7): DGGITQSPKYLFRKEGQNVTLSCEQNLNHDAMYWYRQDPGQGLRLIYYSQIVNDFQKGDIAEGYSVSREKKESFPLTVTSAQKNPTAFYLCASSRNPSHLSRGSYEQYFGPGTRLTVT.

The chain uses TRBV19 and TRBJ2-2; TRBD1 matches at 9 bases. Germline values: CDR1 LNHDA, CDR2 SQIVND (reference sequence). This CDR3 has 14 amino acids. J lost 6 bases, V lost 9 bases, and 8 bases had no gene match. Here the CDR3 DNA reads TGTGCCAGCCAACGGGACAGGGCCGCCGGGGAGCTGTTTTTT. Protein sequence: CASQRDRAAGELFF.

This chain links TRBV19 with TRBJ2-2; 7 bases agree with TRBD1. V trimming: 5 bases; J trimming: 0 bases; junction bases outside the gene matches: 3. This CDR3 has 15 amino acids. The germline V gene encodes CDR1 LNHDA and CDR2 SQIVND (reference sequence). CDR3 sequence (DNA): TGTGCCAGTAGTGTAGGACAGGCGAACACCGGGGAGCTGTTTTTT. This codes for CASSVGQANTGELFF.

As to this clone: The junction does not match germline at one end; this may be a read error. V gene TRBV29-1 combines with J gene TRBJ1-1, with 9 positions matching TRBD1. There are 13 residues in the CDR3. Germline CDR1 SQVTM, CDR2 ANQGSEA. The CDR3 region has the DNA TGCAGCGAGGGGGGCCCTGACAGGGGGAGTTTCGGCTTT. Amino acids: CSEGGPDRGSFGF. Full variable domain (missing parts from reference TRBV29-1 and TRBJ1-1): SAVISQKPSRDICQRGTSLTIQCQVDSQVTMMFWYRQQPGQSLTLIATANQGSEATYESGFVIDKFPISRPNLTFSTLTVSNMSPEDSSIYLCSEGGPDRGSFGFGQGTRLTVV.

The chain is built from TRBV5-5 and TRBJ1-5; TRBD1 agrees at 7 bases. The ends lost 2 bases at V and 6 bases at J; junction bases unmatched: 8. This CDR3 has 15 residues. The germline CDR1 and CDR2 sequences are SGHKS and YYEKEE (reference sequence). The CDR3 is CASSFEGGTIQPQHF. CDR3 bases: TGTGCCAGCAGCTTTGAAGGGGGCACGATTCAGCCCCAGCATTTT.

J is TRBJ2-2 and V is TRBV5-1; 9 bases are shared with TRBD1. This CDR3 region has 16 residues. The germline V gene has CDR1 SGHRS and CDR2 YFSETQ. V shed 9 bases, J shed 4 bases, and the junction held 13 bases outside the gene matches. CDR3 nucleotide sequence: TGCGCCACCCGGGAGACGGGACAGGGAGGCACCGGGGAGCTGTTTTTT. It codes for CATRETGQGGTGELFF.

J is TRBJ2-1 and V is TRBV6-5; D is unclear. This CDR3 contains 14 residues. Germline V gives CDR1 MNHEY, CDR2 SVGAGI. Between the trimmed V and J ends, which lost 0 bases and 6 bases, there was a span of 9 bases. The CDR3 loop reads CASSYSSGRNEQFF. CDR3 DNA: TGTGCCAGCAGTTACTCTAGTGGGCGCAATGAGCAGTTCTTC.

In nucleotides, the CDR3 is TGTGCCAGCAGCGTAGACACTATCGACGGGGAGCTGTTTTTT. This encodes CASSVDTIDGELFF. V and J are TRBV9 and TRBJ2-2; D ambiguous. The CDR3 length is 14 residues. Germline V lookup: CDR1 SGDLS, CDR2 YYNGEE. V was trimmed by 0 bases and J by 7 bases, leaving 10 bases between them. The full variable domain, completed using reference TRBV9 and TRBJ2-2, is DSGVTQTPKHLITATGQRVTLRCSPRSGDLSVYWYQQSLDQGLQFLIQYYNGEERAKGNILERFSAQQFPDLHSELNLSSLELGDSALYFCASSVDTIDGELFFGEGSRLTVL.

V is TRBV5-1 and J is TRBJ1-2, with D perhaps matching TRBD1 (6 bases). This CDR3 has 13 residues. Germline loops: CDR1 SGHRS, CDR2 YFSETQ. Between the trimmed V and J ends, which lost 7 bases and 4 bases, there was a span of 14 bases. CDR3 DNA: TGCGCCAGCGGATTAACAGGGCCCTATGGCTACACCTTC. Translated: CASGLTGPYGYTF.

This rearrangement joins TRBV27 to TRBJ2-7; 7 bases match TRBD1. Germline CDR1 MNHEY, CDR2 SMNVEV (reference sequence). This CDR3 region has 19 residues. With 0 bases clipped from V and 0 bases from J, the junction kept 14 bases outside the gene matches. The CDR3 DNA follows: TGTGCCAGCAGTTTATCAAGCCCTACAGGGGTGTACTTCTCCTACGAGCAGTACTTC. This translates into CASSLSSPTGVYFSYEQYF.

In nucleotides, the CDR3 is TGTGCCAGCAGCATTAGCGGCGGGGAGACCCAGTACTTC. It yields the protein CASSISGGETQYF. The chain carries TRBV13 and TRBJ2-5, with D maybe TRBD2 (6 bases). The CDR3 runs to 13 residues. V was shortened by 5 bases and J by 5 bases, with 12 bases between the two germline ends. Per germline, CDR1 PRHDT and CDR2 FYEKMQ (reference sequence).